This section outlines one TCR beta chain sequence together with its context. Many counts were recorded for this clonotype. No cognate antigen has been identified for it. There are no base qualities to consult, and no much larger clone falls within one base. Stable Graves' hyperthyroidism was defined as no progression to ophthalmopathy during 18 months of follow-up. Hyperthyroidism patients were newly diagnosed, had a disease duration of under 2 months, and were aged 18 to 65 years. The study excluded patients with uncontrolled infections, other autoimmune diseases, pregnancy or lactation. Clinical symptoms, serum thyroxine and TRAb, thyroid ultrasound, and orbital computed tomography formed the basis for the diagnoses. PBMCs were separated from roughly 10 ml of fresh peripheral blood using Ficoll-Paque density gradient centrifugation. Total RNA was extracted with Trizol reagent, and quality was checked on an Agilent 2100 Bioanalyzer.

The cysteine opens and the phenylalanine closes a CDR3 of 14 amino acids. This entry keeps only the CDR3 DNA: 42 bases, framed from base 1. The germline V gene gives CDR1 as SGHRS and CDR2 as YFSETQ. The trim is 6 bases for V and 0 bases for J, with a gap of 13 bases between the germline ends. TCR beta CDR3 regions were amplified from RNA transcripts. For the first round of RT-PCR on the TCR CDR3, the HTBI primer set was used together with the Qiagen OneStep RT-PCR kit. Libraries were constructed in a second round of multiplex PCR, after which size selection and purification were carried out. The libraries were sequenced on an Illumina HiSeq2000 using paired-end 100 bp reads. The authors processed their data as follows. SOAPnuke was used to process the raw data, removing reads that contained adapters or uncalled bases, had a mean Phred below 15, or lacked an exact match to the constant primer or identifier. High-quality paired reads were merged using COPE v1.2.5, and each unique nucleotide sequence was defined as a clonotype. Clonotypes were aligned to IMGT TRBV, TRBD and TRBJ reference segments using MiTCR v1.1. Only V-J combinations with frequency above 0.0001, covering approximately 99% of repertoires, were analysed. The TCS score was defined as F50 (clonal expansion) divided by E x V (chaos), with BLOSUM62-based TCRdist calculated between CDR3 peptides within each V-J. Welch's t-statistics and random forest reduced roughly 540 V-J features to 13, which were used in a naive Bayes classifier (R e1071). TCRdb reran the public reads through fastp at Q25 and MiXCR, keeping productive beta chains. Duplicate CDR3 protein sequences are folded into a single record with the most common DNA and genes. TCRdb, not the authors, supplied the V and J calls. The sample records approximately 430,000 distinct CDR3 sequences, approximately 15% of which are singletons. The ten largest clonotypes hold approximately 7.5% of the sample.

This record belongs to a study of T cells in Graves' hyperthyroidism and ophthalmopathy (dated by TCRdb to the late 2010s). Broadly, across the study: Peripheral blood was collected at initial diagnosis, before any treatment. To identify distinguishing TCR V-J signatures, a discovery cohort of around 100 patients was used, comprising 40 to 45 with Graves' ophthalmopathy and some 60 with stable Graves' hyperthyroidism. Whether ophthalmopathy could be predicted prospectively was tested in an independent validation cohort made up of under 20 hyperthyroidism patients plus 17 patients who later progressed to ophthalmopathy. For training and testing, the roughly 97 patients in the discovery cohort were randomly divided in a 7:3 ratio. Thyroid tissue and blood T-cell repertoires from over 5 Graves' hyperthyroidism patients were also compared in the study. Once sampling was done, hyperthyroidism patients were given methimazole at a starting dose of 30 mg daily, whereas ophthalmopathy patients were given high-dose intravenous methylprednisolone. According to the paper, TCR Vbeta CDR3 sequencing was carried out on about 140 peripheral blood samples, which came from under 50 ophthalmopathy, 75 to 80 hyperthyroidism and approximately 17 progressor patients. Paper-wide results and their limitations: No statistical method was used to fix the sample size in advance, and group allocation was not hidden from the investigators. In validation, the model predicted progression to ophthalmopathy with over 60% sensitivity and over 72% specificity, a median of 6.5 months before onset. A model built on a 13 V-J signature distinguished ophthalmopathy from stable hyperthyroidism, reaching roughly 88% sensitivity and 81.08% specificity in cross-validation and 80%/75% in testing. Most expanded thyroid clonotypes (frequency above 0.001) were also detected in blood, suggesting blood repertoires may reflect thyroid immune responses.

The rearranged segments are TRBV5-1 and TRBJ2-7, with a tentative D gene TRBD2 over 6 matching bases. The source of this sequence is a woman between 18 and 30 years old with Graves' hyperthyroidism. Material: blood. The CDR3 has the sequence CASKRGTLSYEQYF. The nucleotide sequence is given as TGCGCCAGCAAGCGCGGGACCCTCTCCTACGAGCAGTACTTC.